This paragraph covers one TCR beta chain sequence. The antigen is undetermined. The entry originates in a study of shared clonotypes between healthy human individuals. Study results and limitations: Among non-shared clonotypes, generation probabilities were lower than among those shared by all four donors.

The donors were adults (healthy and HIV-negative) with no recent acute infections or vaccinations. The investigators split CD4+ cells into a CD45RA+ naive subset and a CD45RA-negative memory subset. Using immunoSEQ multiplex PCR, the repertoire was profiled, and TCRdb retains in-frame clones only, with some absent. The sample contains around 2.5 million clones, 80% to 95% of which appear only once. V lost 5 bases to trimming and J lost 4 bases, with 15 bases between them. The CDR3 spans 14 residues. Germline CDR1 is MDHEN and CDR2 is SYDVKM. This receptor was identified in a man between 18 and 35 years old in good health. Some clones in this sample may be carry-over from other donors' samples. This rearrangement joins TRBV28 to TRBJ2-7; TRBD1 might be the D (6 bases). Sequenced material: naive CD4+ T cells from PBMCs. The subset: CD45RA+ positively selected. CDR3 in DNA: TGTGCCAGCAGTACCGGGACACATCCGTACGAGCAGTACTTC. This gives the protein CASSTGTHPYEQYF.